A selection of T cell receptor beta chains follows, all from one sample in a study of blood T cell repertoires in COVID-19. Clones were read by immunoSEQ multiplex PCR, and TCRdb kept only the in-frame ones, dropping some. Of some 80,000 clones listed, around 89% are singletons. Sequencing was done on a sample of peripheral blood. Receptors originate from a human donor in a cohort sampled during active COVID-19. CDR3s include the opening cysteine and the closing phenylalanine or tryptophan. The D gene is left open where the match is weak. The size field is filled for only some rows; it gives once, few, many or a size class.

v_gene: TRBV28
j_gene: TRBJ2-4
abundance: .
d_gene: TRBD2
CDR3aa: CASSLAGGPVNIQYF
CDR3nt: TGTGCCAGCAGTTTAGCGGGAGGGCCGGTGAACATTCAGTACTTC

v_gene: TRBV27
j_gene: TRBJ2-1
abundance: .
d_gene: .
CDR3aa: CASSFLESGRYNEQFF
CDR3nt: TGTGCCAGCAGTTTTCTCGAGTCAGGGCGGTACAATGAGCAGTTCTTC

v_gene: TRBV30
j_gene: TRBJ1-2
abundance: once
d_gene: .
CDR3aa: CAWNHRVSGYTF
CDR3nt: TGTGCCTGGAACCACAGGGTGTCTGGCTACACCTTC

v_gene: TRBV3-1/TRBV3-2
j_gene: TRBJ2-1
abundance: .
d_gene: TRBD1
CDR3aa: CASSQETGGVGNEQFF
CDR3nt: TGTGCCAGCAGCCAGGAGACAGGGGGCGTCGGCAATGAGCAGTTCTTC

v_gene: TRBV9
j_gene: TRBJ2-5
abundance: .
d_gene: .
CDR3aa: CASSVGGHQETQYF
CDR3nt: TGTGCCAGCAGCGTGGGGGGGCACCAAGAGACCCAGTACTTC

v_gene: TRBV11-2
j_gene: TRBJ2-3
abundance: .
d_gene: .
CDR3aa: CASSPPTRWGADTQYF
CDR3nt: TGTGCCAGCAGCCCCCCGACCCGATGGGGGGCAGATACGCAGTATTTT

v_gene: TRBV7-3
j_gene: TRBJ2-3
abundance: .
d_gene: TRBD2
CDR3aa: CASSLTFGGRGYTDTQYF
CDR3nt: TGTGCCAGCAGCTTAACGTTTGGCGGGAGGGGGTACACAGATACGCAGTATTTT

v_gene: TRBV5-1
j_gene: TRBJ2-7
abundance: .
d_gene: TRBD1
CDR3aa: CASSWGQGRNYEQYF
CDR3nt: TGCGCCAGCAGCTGGGGACAGGGACGGAACTACGAGCAGTACTTC

v_gene: TRBV18
j_gene: TRBJ2-7
abundance: .
d_gene: TRBD1
CDR3aa: CASSRDRTEGEQYF
CDR3nt: TGTGCCAGCTCACGGGACAGGACTGAGGGCGAGCAGTACTTC

v_gene: TRBV2
j_gene: TRBJ2-1
abundance: .
d_gene: TRBD2
CDR3aa: CASRASGVSYNEQFF
CDR3nt: TGTGCCAGCAGGGCTAGCGGGGTCTCCTACAATGAGCAGTTCTTC

v_gene: TRBV5-1
j_gene: TRBJ2-2
abundance: .
d_gene: TRBD1
CDR3aa: CASRAGTANTGELFF
CDR3nt: TGCGCCAGCAGGGCCGGGACAGCGAACACCGGGGAGCTGTTTTTT

v_gene: TRBV9
j_gene: TRBJ2-5
abundance: .
d_gene: TRBD2
CDR3aa: CASSPSFAGVGETQYF
CDR3nt: TGTGCCAGCAGCCCCTCGTTTGCGGGAGTGGGAGAGACCCAGTACTTC

v_gene: TRBV7-9
j_gene: TRBJ2-1
abundance: once
d_gene: .
CDR3aa: CASSSTRFFSYNEQFF
CDR3nt: TGTGCCAGCAGCTCCACGCGATTTTTCTCCTACAATGAGCAGTTCTTC

v_gene: TRBV7-9
j_gene: TRBJ2-1
abundance: .
d_gene: .
CDR3aa: CASSSLGTGAASDEQFF
CDR3nt: TGTGCCAGCAGTAGCCTAGGAACGGGAGCGGCTTCCGATGAGCAGTTCTTC

v_gene: TRBV4-3
j_gene: TRBJ1-5
abundance: few
d_gene: TRBD1
CDR3aa: CASSQDLSGGVKTQHF
CDR3nt: TGCGCCAGCAGCCAAGATTTGTCAGGGGGTGTCAAGACCCAGCATTTT

v_gene: TRBV5-1
j_gene: TRBJ2-7
abundance: .
d_gene: .
CDR3aa: CASSRKSNYEQYF
CDR3nt: TGCGCCAGCAGCCGCAAAAGCAACTACGAGCAGTACTTC

v_gene: TRBV19
j_gene: TRBJ1-5
abundance: .
d_gene: TRBD1
CDR3aa: CASRALTGVGSHQPQHF
CDR3nt: TGTGCCAGTAGAGCCTTAACAGGGGTTGGTTCCCATCAGCCCCAGCATTTT

v_gene: TRBV28
j_gene: TRBJ1-3
abundance: .
d_gene: .
CDR3aa: CASSPGLRSGNTIYF
CDR3nt: TGTGCCAGCAGCCCCGGACTCCGCTCTGGAAACACCATATATTTT

v_gene: TRBV28
j_gene: TRBJ2-1
abundance: .
d_gene: .
CDR3aa: CASSSGPREQFF
CDR3nt: TGTGCCAGCAGTTCAGGGCCCAGGGAGCAGTTCTTC

v_gene: TRBV7-2
j_gene: TRBJ2-2
abundance: .
d_gene: .
CDR3aa: CASSLALGAGGELFF
CDR3nt: TGTGCCAGCAGCTTAGCTCTGGGGGCTGGCGGGGAGCTGTTTTTT

v_gene: TRBV7-2
j_gene: TRBJ2-3
abundance: once
d_gene: TRBD1
CDR3aa: CASSLQGGTDTQYF
CDR3nt: TGTGCCAGCAGCCTCCAGGGGGGCACAGATACGCAGTATTTT

v_gene: TRBV11-2
j_gene: TRBJ2-5
abundance: .
d_gene: .
CDR3aa: CASKKLAGDQETQYF
CDR3nt: TGTGCCAGCAAAAAACTAGCAGGAGATCAAGAGACCCAGTACTTC

v_gene: TRBV30
j_gene: TRBJ2-2
abundance: .
d_gene: TRBD2
CDR3aa: CAWSLLADTGELFF
CDR3nt: TGTGCCTGGAGTCTGCTAGCGGACACCGGGGAGCTGTTTTTT

v_gene: TRBV7-9
j_gene: TRBJ1-2
abundance: .
d_gene: TRBD1
CDR3aa: CASSLDRGGYTF
CDR3nt: TGTGCCAGCAGCTTAGACAGGGGTGGCTACACCTTC

v_gene: TRBV5-1
j_gene: TRBJ2-7
abundance: .
d_gene: TRBD2
CDR3aa: CASSLNSGTTYEQYF
CDR3nt: TGCGCCAGCAGCTTAAACTCCGGGACTACCTACGAGCAGTACTTC

v_gene: TRBV5-8
j_gene: TRBJ1-1
abundance: .
d_gene: TRBD1
CDR3aa: CASSFQGAGTEAFF
CDR3nt: TGTGCCAGCAGCTTCCAGGGGGCAGGAACTGAAGCTTTCTTT

v_gene: TRBV6-5
j_gene: TRBJ1-6
abundance: .
d_gene: .
CDR3aa: CASSPEGTNNSPLHF
CDR3nt: TGTGCCAGCAGCCCCGAGGGCACAAATAATTCACCCCTCCACTTT